The rows below give T cell receptor beta chains drawn from one sample of a study of human T cells and chemical hapten exposure. Using its own MiXCR run on the RACE reads, TCRdb lists one record per CDR3 protein. The sample shows tens of thousands of distinct CDR3 sequences, roughly 5% of them seen only once. Sequencing was carried out using whole blood. The receptors stem from a human donor in good health. Some clones in this sample may be carry-over from other donors' samples. The CDR3 runs from the conserved cysteine through the conserved F or W. The order of the fields is clone size, J gene, V gene, D gene, CDR3 DNA, CDR3 protein. A D gene is named only where the DNA matches it firmly. Size values are once, few and many counts, or a class for expanded clones, and some rows have none.

clone size: many; J gene: TRBJ2-4; V gene: TRBV9; D gene: .; CDR3 DNA: TGTGCCAGCGCCCCCTGGGGGGCAGCAGGGAACATTCAGTACTTC; CDR3 protein: CASAPWGAAGNIQYF
clone size: .; J gene: TRBJ2-6; V gene: TRBV5-6; D gene: .; CDR3 DNA: TGTGCCAGCAGCTTGGCCGCGGTGGCTGGGGCCAACGTCCTGACTTTC; CDR3 protein: CASSLAAVAGANVLTF
clone size: many; J gene: TRBJ2-1; V gene: TRBV20-1; D gene: .; CDR3 DNA: TGCAGTGCTAGGGAGGACCCCTACAATGAGCAGTTCTTC; CDR3 protein: CSAREDPYNEQFF
clone size: many; J gene: TRBJ2-1; V gene: TRBV4-2; D gene: TRBD2; CDR3 DNA: TGTGCCAGCAGCCAAGATCCAGCGGGGAGACTGCCGTTCTTC; CDR3 protein: CASSQDPAGRLPFF
clone size: many; J gene: TRBJ2-7; V gene: TRBV29-1; D gene: .; CDR3 DNA: TGCAGCGCCTACTCGGGAGTTACCTACGAGCAGTACTTC; CDR3 protein: CSAYSGVTYEQYF
clone size: .; J gene: TRBJ2-1; V gene: TRBV7-9; D gene: .; CDR3 DNA: TGTGCCAGCAGCTTAGTGGTCGGGGGCCTTATCAATGAGCAGTTCTTC; CDR3 protein: CASSLVVGGLINEQFF
clone size: many; J gene: TRBJ2-1; V gene: TRBV2; D gene: .; CDR3 DNA: TGTGCCAGCAGTGAATACAGATACAATGAGCAGTTCTTC; CDR3 protein: CASSEYRYNEQFF
clone size: many; J gene: TRBJ2-7; V gene: TRBV7-9; D gene: .; CDR3 DNA: TGTGCCAGCAGCTTATCGGGGGCTACCTACGAGCAGTACTTC; CDR3 protein: CASSLSGATYEQYF
clone size: many; J gene: TRBJ2-3; V gene: TRBV28; D gene: .; CDR3 DNA: TGTGCCAGCAGTCCCGTAGGGGTCGGGGCAGATACGCAGTATTTT; CDR3 protein: CASSPVGVGADTQYF
clone size: .; J gene: TRBJ1-2; V gene: TRBV7-9; D gene: .; CDR3 DNA: TGTGCCAGCAGCCCACGACAGGACCTCCTTGGAGGCTACACCTTC; CDR3 protein: CASSPRQDLLGGYTF
clone size: many; J gene: TRBJ2-1; V gene: TRBV6-5; D gene: .; CDR3 DNA: TGTGCCAGCAGTAACAGTATACCCAATGAGCAGTTCTTC; CDR3 protein: CASSNSIPNEQFF
clone size: many; J gene: TRBJ1-1; V gene: TRBV4-3; D gene: TRBD1; CDR3 DNA: TGCGCCAGCAGCCTCCGAATACAGGGGAGCACTGAAGCTTTCTTT; CDR3 protein: CASSLRIQGSTEAFF
clone size: few; J gene: TRBJ2-4; V gene: TRBV28; D gene: TRBD1; CDR3 DNA: TGTGCCAGCAGTTTATGGACAGGGGAAAACATTCAGTACTTC; CDR3 protein: CASSLWTGENIQYF
clone size: many; J gene: TRBJ2-3; V gene: TRBV7-2; D gene: .; CDR3 DNA: TGTGCCAGCAGCGGGGCGGATACGCAGTATTTT; CDR3 protein: CASSGADTQYF
clone size: many; J gene: TRBJ1-1; V gene: TRBV29-1; D gene: TRBD1; CDR3 DNA: TGCAGCGGCCTAGCTTCCGGCGGGGGACCAGGGGGCACTGAAGCTTTCTTT; CDR3 protein: CSGLASGGGPGGTEAFF
clone size: .; J gene: TRBJ2-1; V gene: TRBV7-2; D gene: .; CDR3 DNA: TGTGCCAGCAGCTTAGTTTCTGGTGAGCAGTTCTTC; CDR3 protein: CASSLVSGEQFF
clone size: many; J gene: TRBJ2-1; V gene: TRBV11-2; D gene: .; CDR3 DNA: TGTGCCAGCAGTTTGCCCGACCGGACAGAGCAGTTCTTC; CDR3 protein: CASSLPDRTEQFF
clone size: many; J gene: TRBJ2-7; V gene: TRBV28; D gene: TRBD1; CDR3 DNA: TGTGCCAGCAGCCCACAGGGGACATACGAGCAGTACTTC; CDR3 protein: CASSPQGTYEQYF
clone size: many; J gene: TRBJ1-6; V gene: TRBV5-5; D gene: .; CDR3 DNA: TGTGCCAGCAGCTTTGACCAACCGGGGAATTCACCCCTCCACTTT; CDR3 protein: CASSFDQPGNSPLHF
clone size: many; J gene: TRBJ2-7; V gene: TRBV7-8; D gene: TRBD2; CDR3 DNA: TGTGCCAGCAGCCTTACCCGCCTAGCGGGCAGCTCCTACGAGCAGTACTTC; CDR3 protein: CASSLTRLAGSSYEQYF
clone size: many; J gene: TRBJ2-1; V gene: TRBV7-6; D gene: .; CDR3 DNA: TGTGCCAGCAGCTTAGGGCCGGGACGCCAGAGCTCCTACAATGAGCAGTTCTTC; CDR3 protein: CASSLGPGRQSSYNEQFF
clone size: few; J gene: TRBJ2-7; V gene: TRBV5-6; D gene: TRBD2; CDR3 DNA: TGTGCCAGCAGCCCCGGACTAGCGGGGGGCTACGAGCAGTACTTC; CDR3 protein: CASSPGLAGGYEQYF
clone size: many; J gene: TRBJ2-1; V gene: TRBV3-1; D gene: .; CDR3 DNA: TGTGCCAGCAGCCATAGGGGGGTATGGGAGTTCAATGAGCAGTTCTTC; CDR3 protein: CASSHRGVWEFNEQFF
clone size: many; J gene: TRBJ2-6; V gene: TRBV2; D gene: .; CDR3 DNA: TGTGCCAGCAGCGGACACGACTCTGGGGCCAACGTCCTGACTTTC; CDR3 protein: CASSGHDSGANVLTF
clone size: many; J gene: TRBJ2-1; V gene: TRBV11-2; D gene: TRBD2; CDR3 DNA: TGTGCCAGCACCGGGACTAGCGGGAGTAATGAGCAGTTCTTC; CDR3 protein: CASTGTSGSNEQFF
clone size: many; J gene: TRBJ2-1; V gene: TRBV19; D gene: TRBD1; CDR3 DNA: TGTGCCAGTAGTCGTTTTGGACAGGGTCGTAATGAGCAGTTCTTC; CDR3 protein: CASSRFGQGRNEQFF
clone size: many; J gene: TRBJ1-5; V gene: TRBV7-2; D gene: .; CDR3 DNA: TGTGCCAGCAGCTTACAGGATCAGCCCCAGCATTTT; CDR3 protein: CASSLQDQPQHF
clone size: many; J gene: TRBJ2-6; V gene: TRBV24-1; D gene: .; CDR3 DNA: TGTGCCACCCCCTCCTGTGGAGATTATTGGTCTTTGGGGGGGGCCAACGTCCTGACTTTC; CDR3 protein: CATPSCGDYWSLGGANVLTF
clone size: few; J gene: TRBJ2-7; V gene: TRBV20-1; D gene: .; CDR3 DNA: TGCAGTGCTAGAGATGGGCAGGGGACCTCCTACGAGCAGTACTTC; CDR3 protein: CSARDGQGTSYEQYF
clone size: few; J gene: TRBJ2-3; V gene: TRBV4-2; D gene: .; CDR3 DNA: TGTGCCAGCAGCCAAGGAATGGCAGATACGCAGTATTTT; CDR3 protein: CASSQGMADTQYF
clone size: .; J gene: TRBJ2-2; V gene: TRBV12-3/TRBV12-4; D gene: .; CDR3 DNA: TGTGCCACCAACGCCGCGGGGGCAGGCACCGGGGAGCTGTTTTTT; CDR3 protein: CATNAAGAGTGELFF
clone size: many; J gene: TRBJ2-2; V gene: TRBV30; D gene: .; CDR3 DNA: TGTGCCTGGAGTAGTGAGTGGAGAAACACCGGGGAGCTGTTTTTT; CDR3 protein: CAWSSEWRNTGELFF
clone size: few; J gene: TRBJ1-6; V gene: TRBV5-1; D gene: TRBD1; CDR3 DNA: TGCGCCAGCAGCCCTGGGACAGGGCCCCTTAATTCACCCCTCCACTTT; CDR3 protein: CASSPGTGPLNSPLHF
clone size: .; J gene: TRBJ2-2; V gene: TRBV30; D gene: .; CDR3 DNA: TGTGCCTGGAGAATTCCGGGGACGGGGAACACCGGGGAGCTGTTTTTT; CDR3 protein: CAWRIPGTGNTGELFF
clone size: .; J gene: TRBJ1-1; V gene: TRBV6-5; D gene: .; CDR3 DNA: TGTGCCAGCAGTTACTTCCGTGGGAGCACTGAAGCTTTCTTT; CDR3 protein: CASSYFRGSTEAFF
clone size: many; J gene: TRBJ2-1; V gene: TRBV24-1; D gene: .; CDR3 DNA: TGTGCCACCTCCGAAGGGTTAGCGGAGCAGTTCTTC; CDR3 protein: CATSEGLAEQFF
clone size: .; J gene: TRBJ2-4; V gene: TRBV12-3/TRBV12-4; D gene: .; CDR3 DNA: TGTGCCAGCAGTTTGGGCAGAAGGGACATTCAGTACTTC; CDR3 protein: CASSLGRRDIQYF
clone size: many; J gene: TRBJ2-3; V gene: TRBV7-6; D gene: .; CDR3 DNA: TGTGCCAGCAGCTTAGTTATGGGGGGTGTCACAGATACGCAGTATTTT; CDR3 protein: CASSLVMGGVTDTQYF
clone size: many; J gene: TRBJ2-5; V gene: TRBV28; D gene: TRBD1; CDR3 DNA: TGTGCCAGCCTTCCTCAGGGGGCGGAGGAGACCCAGTACTTC; CDR3 protein: CASLPQGAEETQYF
clone size: .; J gene: TRBJ1-1; V gene: TRBV10-3; D gene: .; CDR3 DNA: TGTGTCATCAGTGGTGATAACACTGAAGCTTTCTTT; CDR3 protein: CVISGDNTEAFF
clone size: many; J gene: TRBJ2-3; V gene: TRBV12-3/TRBV12-4; D gene: TRBD2; CDR3 DNA: TGTGCCAGCAGCCGGAGGGTCGTAGCGGGCAGCACAGATACGCAGTATTTT; CDR3 protein: CASSRRVVAGSTDTQYF
clone size: many; J gene: TRBJ1-1; V gene: TRBV20-1; D gene: .; CDR3 DNA: TGCAGTGCGCTCAATCGGATGGAGACTGAAGCTTTCTTT; CDR3 protein: CSALNRMETEAFF
clone size: .; J gene: TRBJ2-1; V gene: TRBV20-1; D gene: TRBD2; CDR3 DNA: TGCAGTGCTGTCCCCCGGACTAGTGGTATCTACAATGAGCAGTTCTTC; CDR3 protein: CSAVPRTSGIYNEQFF
clone size: many; J gene: TRBJ2-7; V gene: TRBV5-6; D gene: .; CDR3 DNA: TGTGCCAGCAGCTTGGATCGGGGCGGGACCGAGCAGTACTTC; CDR3 protein: CASSLDRGGTEQYF
clone size: few; J gene: TRBJ1-4; V gene: TRBV5-5; D gene: .; CDR3 DNA: TGTGCCAGCAGCTCGGGGCCATGGGGATCGCAAAAACTGTTTTTT; CDR3 protein: CASSSGPWGSQKLFF
clone size: few; J gene: TRBJ2-3; V gene: TRBV7-2; D gene: TRBD2; CDR3 DNA: TGTGCCAGCAGCCGGATAGCGGGGGGCACAGATACGCAGTATTTT; CDR3 protein: CASSRIAGGTDTQYF
clone size: many; J gene: TRBJ2-6; V gene: TRBV5-5; D gene: .; CDR3 DNA: TGTGCCAGCGAAAGATTCTCTGGGGCCAACGTCCTGACTTTC; CDR3 protein: CASERFSGANVLTF
clone size: many; J gene: TRBJ2-1; V gene: TRBV13; D gene: TRBD1; CDR3 DNA: TGTGCCAGCAGCCGGGACAGCTACAATGAGCAGTTCTTC; CDR3 protein: CASSRDSYNEQFF
clone size: many; J gene: TRBJ1-5; V gene: TRBV20-1; D gene: .; CDR3 DNA: TGCAGTGCCCGGCGACCCGGGAGTCAGCCCCAGCATTTT; CDR3 protein: CSARRPGSQPQHF
clone size: many; J gene: TRBJ1-5; V gene: TRBV4-3; D gene: .; CDR3 DNA: TGCGCCAGCAGCCAAGAGAGGGGATCGGGGCAGCCCCAGCATTTT; CDR3 protein: CASSQERGSGQPQHF
clone size: many; J gene: TRBJ2-4; V gene: TRBV6-2/TRBV6-3; D gene: .; CDR3 DNA: TGTGCCAGCAGTCCGAACAGTCAAAACATTCAGTACTTC; CDR3 protein: CASSPNSQNIQYF
clone size: many; J gene: TRBJ1-2; V gene: TRBV29-1; D gene: .; CDR3 DNA: TGCAGCGTTTACAGACAGGATAGCTATGGCTACACCTTC; CDR3 protein: CSVYRQDSYGYTF
clone size: many; J gene: TRBJ2-7; V gene: TRBV11-2; D gene: TRBD1; CDR3 DNA: TGTGCCAGCACCCCGGGACAGGGGGATTACGAGCAGTACTTC; CDR3 protein: CASTPGQGDYEQYF
clone size: few; J gene: TRBJ1-6; V gene: TRBV14; D gene: .; CDR3 DNA: TGTGCCAGCAGCCACTCTCTGGGAGATAATTCACCCCTCCACTTT; CDR3 protein: CASSHSLGDNSPLHF
clone size: many; J gene: TRBJ1-2; V gene: TRBV18; D gene: TRBD1; CDR3 DNA: TGTGCCAGCTCACCTAGACAGGGGGCAGATTATGGCTACACCTTC; CDR3 protein: CASSPRQGADYGYTF